The 25 T cell receptor beta chains below were found in one sample sequenced in a study of blood T cell repertoires in COVID-19. Assay: immunoSEQ multiplex PCR; the TCRdb copy retains only in-frame clones and omits some. Of approximately 53,000 clones listed, 75% to 90% are singletons. Sample: peripheral blood. These receptors all stem from a woman of 80 years or more with COVID-19, enrolled during active disease.

The J gene is TRBJ2-3, the V gene TRBV5-1; weak D call: TRBD2 (6 bases). CDR1 is SGHRS, CDR2 YFSETQ, per germline. The germline V and J ends were trimmed by 0 bases and 13 bases, with 15 bases remaining between them. The CDR3 extends over 13 amino acids. CDR3 amino acids: CASSLGLGDSEYF. The CDR3 DNA follows: TGCGCCAGCAGCTTGGGCCTCGGGGACTCAGAGTATTTT.

The V call is TRBV6-1, the J call TRBJ1-1; D is possibly TRBD1 (6 bases). V was trimmed by 3 bases and J by 8 bases, leaving 10 bases between them. The CDR3 sequence is 12 residues long. Germline V gives CDR1 MNHNS, CDR2 SASEGT. The CDR3 nucleotides read TGTGCCAGCAGTGAGCTACAGGGAGAAGCTTTCTTT. It yields the protein CASSELQGEAFF.

The V and J genes are TRBV10-3 and TRBJ2-3, with TRBD1 as a possible D gene (6 bases). Deletions cut 6 bases from V and 4 bases from J, with 20 bases between. Germline-derived CDR1 and CDR2 are ENHRY and SYGVKD. The CDR3 is 16 residues long. CDR3 loop: CAISPRDTLEADTQYF. In nucleotides, the CDR3 is TGTGCCATCAGCCCTCGGGACACCTTAGAGGCAGATACGCAGTATTTT.

V usage is TRBV2 and J usage is TRBJ1-2, with D hard to call. The CDR3 runs 13 residues. The germline V gene has CDR1 SNHLY and CDR2 FYNNEI. The V gene lost 6 bases and the J gene lost 4 bases, with 12 bases spanning the gap. Here the CDR3 reads CASSEGMGYGYTF. Here the CDR3 DNA reads TGTGCCAGCAGCGAGGGCATGGGCTATGGCTACACCTTC.

V usage is TRBV5-1 and J usage is TRBJ2-2; D is perhaps TRBD2 (5 bases). V was trimmed by 0 bases and J by 5 bases, leaving 11 bases between them. Germline V gene lookup returns CDR1 SGHRS and CDR2 YFSETQ. The CDR3 covers 15 residues. CDR3 sequence reads: CASSLGTQSTGELFF. In DNA form, the CDR3 reads TGCGCCAGCAGCTTGGGGACTCAGTCGACCGGGGAGCTGTTTTTT.

This chain uses TRBV12-5 with TRBJ2-1, with 13 bases matching TRBD2. This CDR3 has 15 residues. V shed 3 bases and J 5 bases; nucleotides not matched to a gene: 1. Germline CDR1 is LGHNT and CDR2 is FRNRAP. As DNA, the CDR3 is TGTGCTAGTGGTTTCGGACTAGCGGGGGACAATGAGCAGTTCTTC. Translating it yields CASGFGLAGDNEQFF.

V is TRBV4-2 and J is TRBJ2-4; 8 nucleotides match TRBD1. In germline, CDR1 is LGHNA, CDR2 YNFKEQ. Germline trimming cut 1 base from V and 7 bases from J; bases unmatched to any gene: 9. There are 16 residues in the CDR3. CDR3 bases: TGTGCCAGCAGCCAAGCACGCCAGGGGGCCTGGAACATTCAGTACTTC. Residues: CASSQARQGAWNIQYF.

The J gene is TRBJ2-7, the V gene TRBV12-3 or TRBV12-4; the D gene is possibly TRBD1 (5 bases). Trimming pared 3 bases from V and 4 bases from J, leaving 7 bases between. This CDR3 is 12 amino acids long. The CDR3 region is CASSLKGYEQYF. CDR3 coding DNA: TGTGCCAGCAGTTTGAAGGGGTACGAGCAGTACTTC.

The chain joins TRBV3-1 (or the pseudogene TRBV3-2) to TRBJ2-3, with 8 nucleotides matching TRBD2. The ends lost 8 bases at V and 6 bases at J; junction bases unmatched: 7. The CDR3 runs to 13 residues. The V gene's germline CDR1 is LGHDT and CDR2 YNNKEL (reference sequence). CDR3 amino acids: CASARGGQDTQYF. DNA for the CDR3: TGTGCCAGCGCCCGGGGGGGCCAGGATACGCAGTATTTT.

This sequence joins TRBV29-1 and TRBJ2-7; weak D call: TRBD1 (7 bases). Germline V gene lookup returns CDR1 SQVTM and CDR2 ANQGSEA. The V and J ends lost 6 bases and 7 bases respectively, with 19 bases between them. This CDR3 is 13 amino acids long. The CDR3: CSVRQGVAGEQYF. The DNA for the CDR3 is TGCAGCGTCCGACAGGGCGTCGCGGGGGAGCAGTACTTC.

The chain couples TRBV7-3 to TRBJ2-1; 10 bases are a match to TRBD2. Germline V gene lookup returns CDR1 SGHTA and CDR2 FQGTGA. The CDR3 spans 14 residues. With V trimmed by 8 bases and J by 9 bases, 10 bases remained unmatched. CDR3 bases: TGTGCCAGCGGTAGCGGGGGGCCGAGGGGTGAGCAGTTCTTC. Its protein product is CASGSGGPRGEQFF.

The chain combines TRBV5-1 with TRBJ2-2; 13 nucleotides align to TRBD2. V trimming: 0 bases; J trimming: 6 bases; junction bases outside the gene matches: 2. The CDR3 is made up of 16 amino acids. Germline loops: CDR1 SGHRS, CDR2 YFSETQ. The CDR3 loop reads CASSLVGLAGSGELFF. The CDR3 DNA sequence: TGCGCCAGCAGCTTGGTGGGACTAGCGGGGTCCGGGGAGCTGTTTTTT.

V usage is TRBV7-8 and J usage is TRBJ2-3; TRBD1 matches at 9 bases. Germline V lookup: CDR1 SGHVS, CDR2 FQNEAQ. V shed 5 bases and J 5 bases; nucleotides not matched to a gene: 8. The CDR3 extends over 15 amino acids. For the CDR3, the DNA is TGTGCCAGCAGCAACGGACAGGGGTTAATAGATACGCAGTATTTT. It yields the protein CASSNGQGLIDTQYF.

CDR3 sequence (DNA): TGTGCCAGCAGCCACAGCGGTGGGACTCCCCTTTATGGCTACACCTTC. Its translation: CASSHSGGTPLYGYTF. This rearrangement joins TRBV7-6 to TRBJ1-2, with D perhaps matching TRBD1 (5 bases). The CDR3 loop spans 16 amino acids. The germline V gene encodes CDR1 SGHVS and CDR2 FNYEAQ. V lost 5 bases to trimming and J lost 5 bases, with 21 bases between them.

V usage is TRBV25-1 and J usage is TRBJ2-6; 10 nucleotides line up with TRBD1. Trimming removed 5 bases from V and 2 bases from J; junction bases left unmatched: 3. Germline V gene sequence: CDR1 MGHDK, CDR2 SYGVNS. The CDR3 is 16 residues long. The CDR3: CASSKGQGTGANVLTF. In nucleotides, the CDR3 is TGTGCCAGCAGTAAGGGACAGGGGACTGGGGCCAACGTCCTGACTTTC.

This clone has only a few counts. This sequence joins TRBV3-1 (or the pseudogene TRBV3-2) and TRBJ1-2; D may be TRBD1 (6 bases). Germline values: CDR1 LGHDT, CDR2 YNNKEL (reference sequence). This CDR3 is 13 amino acids long. Trimming left V 3 bases short and J 10 bases short, with 15 bases between. As DNA, the CDR3 is TGTGCCAGCAGCCACGCCGGGGGGCGAGACTACACCTTC. This translates into CASSHAGGRDYTF.

This clone was recorded once. The gene calls are TRBV6-6 and TRBJ1-6, with D hard to call. V was shortened by 2 bases and J by 5 bases, with 13 bases between the two germline ends. CDR3 length equals 16 residues. CDR1 MNHNY and CDR2 SVGAGI come from the germline V gene (reference sequence). CDR3 nucleotide sequence: TGTGCCAGCAGTTACCCGTTGAGTTTGGATAATTCACCCCTCCACTTT. This codes for CASSYPLSLDNSPLHF.

This sequence joins TRBV30 and TRBJ1-3; 8 nucleotides align to TRBD1. With 0 bases clipped from V and 5 bases from J, the junction kept 21 bases outside the gene matches. The CDR3 is 20 residues long. Germline CDR1 is GTSNPN and CDR2 is SVGIG (reference sequence). As DNA, the CDR3 is TGTGCCTGGAGTGTACAAGGGAGGACAGGGAGGGGCATGCGACGAAACACCATATATTTT. The encoded protein is CAWSVQGRTGRGMRRNTIYF.

This chain joins TRBV3-1 (or the pseudogene TRBV3-2) and TRBJ2-2; 9 bases match TRBD2. This CDR3 contains 17 residues. From germline, CDR1 is LGHDT and CDR2 YNNKEL (reference sequence). J was trimmed by 4 bases and V by 6 bases; bases with no gene match: 12. The CDR3 DNA reads TGTGCCAGCAGTCCCCGCGGGACACTAGCGGGCACCGGGGAGCTGTTTTTT. Amino acid sequence: CASSPRGTLAGTGELFF.

The J gene is TRBJ1-3, the V gene TRBV7-3; possible D gene TRBD1, 5 bases. The germline V gene encodes CDR1 SGHTA and CDR2 FQGTGA. Trimming stripped 5 bases from V and 2 bases from J, with 7 bases between. This CDR3 is 13 amino acids long. In nucleotides, the CDR3 is TGTGCCAGCAGCCCGGGGGCTGGAAACACCATATATTTT. This codes for CASSPGAGNTIYF.

The chain has TRBV10-3 and TRBJ1-2, with TRBD1 identical over 10 bases. The germline CDR1 and CDR2 sequences are ENHRY and SYGVKD. V lost 5 bases and J lost 2; bases outside the gene matches: 2. The CDR3 has 14 residues. CDR3: CAISTGQGNYGYTF. The DNA for the CDR3 is TGTGCCATCAGTACGGGACAGGGGAACTATGGCTACACCTTC.

This sequence joins TRBV2 and TRBJ2-2, with TRBD1 as a possible D gene (6 bases). Germline values: CDR1 SNHLY, CDR2 FYNNEI. The CDR3 runs to 17 residues. V was pared by 4 bases and J by 4 bases, with 19 bases between. Here the CDR3 reads CASSVDGQRLGTGELFF. The CDR3 bases are TGTGCCAGCAGTGTGGACGGACAGCGGCTGGGCACCGGGGAGCTGTTTTTT.

The chain employs TRBV10-3 and TRBJ2-5; the match to TRBD2 covers 16 bases. Trimming cost V 5 bases and J 5 bases; bases outside gene matches: 5. CDR3 length: 16 amino acids. The germline CDR1 and CDR2 sequences are ENHRY and SYGVKD. CDR3 loop: CAISTGTSGGAETQYF. Written as DNA, the CDR3 is TGTGCCATCAGTACCGGGACTAGCGGGGGGGCTGAGACCCAGTACTTC.

This chain links TRBV10-3 with TRBJ2-2, with 7 bases matching TRBD1. Germline V gene data show CDR1 as ENHRY and CDR2 as SYGVKD. V lost 11 bases, J lost 2 bases, and 8 bases stayed unmatched. CDR3 length: 14 residues. For the CDR3, the DNA is TGTGCCGTAAGGACAGGAACAAACACCGGGGAGCTGTTTTTT. Its translation: CAVRTGTNTGELFF.

The rearrangement uses TRBV7-9 and TRBJ1-1, with 8 bases identical to TRBD1. V shed 0 bases, J shed 9 bases, and the junction held 9 bases outside the gene matches. Germline-derived CDR1 and CDR2 are SEHNR and FQNEAQ (reference sequence). This CDR3 comprises 15 residues. DNA for the CDR3: TGTGCCAGCAGCTTAGCGGGTCCGGGACAGGCAAAAGCTTTCTTT. It yields the protein CASSLAGPGQAKAFF.